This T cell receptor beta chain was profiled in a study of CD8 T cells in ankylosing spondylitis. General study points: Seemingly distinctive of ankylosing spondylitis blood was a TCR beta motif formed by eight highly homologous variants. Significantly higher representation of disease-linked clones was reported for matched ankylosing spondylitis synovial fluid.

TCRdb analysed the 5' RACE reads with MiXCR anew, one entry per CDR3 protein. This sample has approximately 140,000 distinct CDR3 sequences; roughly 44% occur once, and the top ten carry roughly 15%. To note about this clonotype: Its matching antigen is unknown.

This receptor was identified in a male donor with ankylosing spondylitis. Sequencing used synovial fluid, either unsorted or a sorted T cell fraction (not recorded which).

The CDR3 is CATSDSGGGGELFF. The CDR3, as DNA: TGTGCCACCAGTGATTCAGGAGGGGGAGGGGAGCTGTTTTTT. V is TRBV24-1 and J is TRBJ2-2; D tentatively reads TRBD1 or TRBD2 (6 bases each). The length of the CDR3 is 14 residues. Per the germline V gene, CDR1 is KGHDR and CDR2 is SFDVKD. The V and J ends lost 2 bases and 8 bases respectively, with 11 bases between them.